The 16 T cell receptor beta chains given below trace back to one sample, sequenced in a study of blood T cell repertoires in COVID-19. Clones were sequenced by immunoSEQ multiplex PCR, and TCRdb holds only the in-frame ones, with some missing. Of some 220,000 clones listed, nearly 85% were seen once; the top ten hold 5.5%. The specimen was peripheral blood. All receptors derive from a human donor in a cohort sampled during active COVID-19.

The chain joins TRBV11-3 to TRBJ1-1, with a possible D match to TRBD1 (5 bases). The germline gives CDR1 SGHNT, CDR2 YENEEA. V was pared by 4 bases and J by 1 base, with 7 bases between. CDR3 length: 13 residues. This chain's CDR3 is CASSYGQNTEAFF. In DNA form, the CDR3 reads TGTGCCAGCAGCTACGGACAGAACACTGAAGCTTTCTTT.

This clone was seen just once. V gene TRBV24-1 combines with J gene TRBJ2-5; tentative D call: TRBD2 (6 bases). CDR3 length: 13 residues. The ends were cut back, 5 bases at V and 4 bases at J, with 10 bases in the middle. Germline-derived CDR1 and CDR2 are KGHDR and SFDVKD. CDR3 amino acids: CATSAGASETQYF. The CDR3 region has the DNA TGTGCCACCAGTGCGGGAGCGTCAGAGACCCAGTACTTC.

The rearrangement joins TRBV15 to TRBJ1-5; maybe TRBD1 (6 bases). Germline V gene sequence: CDR1 LNHNV, CDR2 YYDKDF (reference sequence). The V and J ends lost 0 bases and 4 bases respectively, with 10 bases between them. This CDR3 spans 15 amino acids. CDR3 sequence (DNA): TGTGCCACCAGCAGAGAGCGGGGGGCGAATCAGCCCCAGCATTTT. Encoded protein: CATSRERGANQPQHF.

The chain recombines TRBV7-9 with TRBJ2-2; 11 bases fit TRBD2. The CDR3 consists of 16 residues. The V gene's germline CDR1 is SEHNR and CDR2 FQNEAQ (reference sequence). With 3 bases clipped from V and 3 bases from J, the junction kept 3 bases outside the gene matches. The CDR3 protein is CASSFSGGAHTGELFF. In nucleotides, the CDR3 is TGTGCCAGCAGCTTTAGCGGGGGGGCCCACACCGGGGAGCTGTTTTTT.

The gene calls are TRBV6-6 and TRBJ1-5; D is possibly TRBD1 (5 bases). The CDR3 contains 16 residues. V was trimmed by 0 bases and J by 1 base, leaving 10 bases between them. Per germline, CDR1 MNHNY and CDR2 SVGAGI (reference sequence). The CDR3 region has the DNA TGTGCCAGCAGTTACTCGTTGGGGGGAAGCAATCAGCCCCAGCATTTT. Translation: CASSYSLGGSNQPQHF.

This chain links TRBV19 with TRBJ2-3; D gene unclear. The germline V gene has CDR1 LNHDA and CDR2 SQIVND (reference sequence). With 0 bases removed from V and 5 bases from J, the gap between germline ends came to 9 bases. The CDR3 is 14 residues long. CDR3 sequence (DNA): TGTGCCAGTAGTATAGACACGGAGCAAGATACGCAGTATTTT. It translates to CASSIDTEQDTQYF.

The chain employs TRBV5-6 and TRBJ2-7; 9 nucleotides line up with TRBD2. The CDR3 has 15 residues. The ends lost 4 bases at V and 6 bases at J; junction bases unmatched: 11. Germline CDR1 reads SGHDT; CDR2 reads YYEEEE. CDR3 coding DNA: TGTGCCAGCAGCCCCCCCGCGGGAGGGCCTGGCGAGCAGTACTTC. It specifies CASSPPAGGPGEQYF.

This clone was recorded a few times. Other nucleotide sequences in the sample specify the same CDR3. V and J are TRBV5-4 and TRBJ1-1, with 8 bases lining up with TRBD1. Germline lookup yields CDR1 SGHNT and CDR2 YYREEE (reference sequence). This CDR3 has 13 amino acids. Germline trimming cut 4 bases from V and 5 bases from J; bases unmatched to any gene: 4. The chain's CDR3 is CASSITGGTEAFF. CDR3 in DNA: TGTGCCAGCAGCATTACAGGGGGTACTGAAGCTTTCTTT. Complete variable domain (other parts from reference TRBV5-4 and TRBJ1-1): ETGVTQSPTHLIKTRGQQVTLRCSSQSGHNTVSWYQQALGQGPQFIFQYYREEENGRGNFPPRFSGLQFPNYSSELNVNALELDDSALYLCASSITGGTEAFFGQGTRLTVV.

This clone was observed a handful of times. This chain joins TRBV5-4 and TRBJ1-5; weak D call: TRBD1 (5 bases). The V end lost 5 bases, the J end lost 0 bases, and 12 bases lay between the germline ends. The CDR3 is 15 amino acids. Germline CDR1 is SGHNT and CDR2 is YYREEE (reference sequence). This chain's CDR3 is CASSPGLDSNQPQHF. The CDR3 DNA sequence: TGTGCCAGCAGTCCAGGGTTAGATAGCAATCAGCCCCAGCATTTT.

The chain links TRBV7-2 to TRBJ2-1; TRBD1 aligns across 7 bases. The length of the CDR3 is 14 residues. The V and J ends lost 5 bases and 7 bases, in that order; junction bases with no gene match: 8. Germline V gene sequence: CDR1 SGHTA, CDR2 FQGNSA. CDR3: CASSPRQGRNEQFF. The CDR3 region has the DNA TGTGCCAGCAGCCCCCGACAGGGACGTAATGAGCAGTTCTTC. The full variable domain, rest sourced from reference TRBV7-2 and TRBJ2-1, is GAGVSQSPSNKVTEKGKDVELRCDPISGHTALYWYRQSLGQGLEFLIYFQGNSAPDKSGLPSDRFSAERTGGSVSTLTIQRTQQEDSAVYLCASSPRQGRNEQFFGPGTRLTVL.

This clone was counted ten times or more. The chain recombines TRBV7-9 with TRBJ1-1; 7 bases are a match to TRBD1. V lost 5 bases, J lost 6 bases, and 6 bases stayed unmatched. This CDR3 contains 13 residues. From germline, CDR1 is SEHNR and CDR2 FQNEAQ (reference sequence). CDR3 DNA sequence: TGTGCCAGCAGCCGCAACAGGGGCCCTGAAGCTTTCTTT. Encoded protein: CASSRNRGPEAFF.

The chain joins TRBV7-2 to TRBJ2-7; the D is unclear. Germline CDR1 SGHTA, CDR2 FQGNSA. Trimming removed 3 bases at V and 3 bases at J, with 9 bases between. The CDR3 runs 13 residues. CDR3 sequence (DNA): TGTGCCAGCAGCTTTTTTGAGAACTACGAGCAGTACTTC. This encodes CASSFFENYEQYF.

V and J are TRBV30 and TRBJ1-6; the D is unclear. CDR3 length: 16 residues. Germline V CDR1 and CDR2: GTSNPN, SVGIG (reference sequence). Trimming cost V 4 bases and J 3 bases, with 16 bases left between them. DNA for the CDR3: TGTGCCTGGAAACTACCAGTCCCATTCTATAATTCACCCCTCCACTTT. Amino acids: CAWKLPVPFYNSPLHF.

This sequence joins TRBV5-1 and TRBJ2-7, with a possible D match to TRBD1 (5 bases). CDR1 SGHRS and CDR2 YFSETQ come from the germline V gene. This CDR3 has 14 residues. Trimming cost V 3 bases and J 5 bases, with 15 bases left between them. Here the CDR3 DNA reads TGCGCCAGCAGCTCCGGGCAGGGAAATAACGAGCAGTACTTC. This translates into CASSSGQGNNEQYF.

This clone was detected only a few times. The chain couples TRBV7-6 to TRBJ2-2; D is perhaps TRBD2 (6 bases). V was shortened by 3 bases and J by 8 bases, with 13 bases between the two germline ends. The CDR3 extends over 14 amino acids. CDR1 is SGHVS, CDR2 FNYEAQ, per germline. CDR3 sequence reads: CASSFRPSAGELFF. CDR3 in DNA: TGTGCCAGCAGCTTTCGCCCTAGCGCGGGGGAGCTGTTTTTT.

The chain joins TRBV6-4 to TRBJ2-3, with 10 bases matching TRBD2. Germline CDR1 is MRHNA and CDR2 is SNTAGT. The V segment lost 0 bases and the J segment 4 bases; nucleotides outside the gene matches: 4. The CDR3 has 16 residues. The CDR3 DNA sequence: TGTGCCAGCAGTGACTCCAGCGGGGGGGCACCAGATACGCAGTATTTT. This encodes CASSDSSGGAPDTQYF.